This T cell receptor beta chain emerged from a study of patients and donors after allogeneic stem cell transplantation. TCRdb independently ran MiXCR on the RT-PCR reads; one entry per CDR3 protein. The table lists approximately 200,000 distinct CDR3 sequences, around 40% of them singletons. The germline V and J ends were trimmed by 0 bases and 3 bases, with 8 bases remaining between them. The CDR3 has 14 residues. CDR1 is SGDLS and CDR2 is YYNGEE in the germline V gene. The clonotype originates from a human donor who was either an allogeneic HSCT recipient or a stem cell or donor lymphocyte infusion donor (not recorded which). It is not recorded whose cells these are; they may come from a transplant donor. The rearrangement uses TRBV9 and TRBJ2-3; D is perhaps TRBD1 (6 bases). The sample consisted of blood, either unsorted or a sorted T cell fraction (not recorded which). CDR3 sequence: CASSVGDRTDTQYF. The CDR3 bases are TGTGCCAGCAGCGTAGGAGACAGGACAGATACGCAGTATTTT.